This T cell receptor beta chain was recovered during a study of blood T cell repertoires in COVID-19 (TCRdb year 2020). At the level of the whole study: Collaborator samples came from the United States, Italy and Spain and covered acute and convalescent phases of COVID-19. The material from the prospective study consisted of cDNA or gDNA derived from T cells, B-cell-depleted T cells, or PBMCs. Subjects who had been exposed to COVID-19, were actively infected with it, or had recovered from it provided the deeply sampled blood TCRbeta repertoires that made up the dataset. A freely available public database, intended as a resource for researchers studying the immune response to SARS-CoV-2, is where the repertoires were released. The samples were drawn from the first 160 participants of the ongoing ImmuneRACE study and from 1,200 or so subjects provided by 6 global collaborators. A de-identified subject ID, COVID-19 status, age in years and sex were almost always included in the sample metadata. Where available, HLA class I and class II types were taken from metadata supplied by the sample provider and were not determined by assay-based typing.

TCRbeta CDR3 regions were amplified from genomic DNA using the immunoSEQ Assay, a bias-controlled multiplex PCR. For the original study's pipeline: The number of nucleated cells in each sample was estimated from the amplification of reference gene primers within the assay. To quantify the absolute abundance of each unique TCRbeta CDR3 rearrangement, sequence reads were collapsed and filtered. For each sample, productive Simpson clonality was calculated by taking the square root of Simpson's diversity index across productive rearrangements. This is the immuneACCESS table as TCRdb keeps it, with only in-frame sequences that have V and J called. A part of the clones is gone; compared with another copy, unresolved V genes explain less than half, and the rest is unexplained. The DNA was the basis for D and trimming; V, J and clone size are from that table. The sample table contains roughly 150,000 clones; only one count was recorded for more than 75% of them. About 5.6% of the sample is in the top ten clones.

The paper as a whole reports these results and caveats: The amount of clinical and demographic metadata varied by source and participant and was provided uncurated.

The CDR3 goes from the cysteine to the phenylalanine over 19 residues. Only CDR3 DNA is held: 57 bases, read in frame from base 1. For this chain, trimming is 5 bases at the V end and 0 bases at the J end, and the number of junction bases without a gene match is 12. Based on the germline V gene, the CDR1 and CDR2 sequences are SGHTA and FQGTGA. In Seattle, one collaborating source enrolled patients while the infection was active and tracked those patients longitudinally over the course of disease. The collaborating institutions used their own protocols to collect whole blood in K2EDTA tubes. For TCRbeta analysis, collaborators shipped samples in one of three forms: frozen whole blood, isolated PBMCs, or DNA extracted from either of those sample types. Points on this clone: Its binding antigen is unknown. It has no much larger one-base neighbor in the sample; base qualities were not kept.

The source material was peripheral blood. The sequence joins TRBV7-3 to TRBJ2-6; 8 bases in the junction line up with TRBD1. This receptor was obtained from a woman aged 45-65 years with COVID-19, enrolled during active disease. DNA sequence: TGTGCCAGCAGCAAAACCGGGACAGGATATCTCTCTGGGGCCAACGTCCTGACTTTC. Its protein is CASSKTGTGYLSGANVLTF.